This T cell receptor beta chain was sequenced during a study of cytomegalovirus exposure and HLA in healthy donors (dated by TCRdb to the late 2010s). About the full investigation: A later analysis indicated that the roughly 130 validation repertoires were generated on the platform also employed for the approximately 700 repertoires of the first cohort. The study aimed to test whether cataloging public T cell receptors could reveal signatures of past pathogen exposure. To predict cytomegalovirus infection status, the study brought together high-throughput TCR immunosequencing, statistical association of individual TCRs with disease status, and machine learning. A separate validation cohort of roughly 120 different subjects was used in addition to the approximately 670-subject first cohort. Broad study findings and their caveats: In vitro tests confirmed that a few of the cytomegalovirus-associated TCR beta chains recognize cytomegalovirus antigens. A total of 150 to 200 TCR beta chains were listed by the study as associated with cytomegalovirus. The authors suggested that the approach could potentially be generalized to other disease states and immunological phenotypes. In both the original and validation cohorts, the classifier was reported to diagnose cytomegalovirus status with high specificity and sensitivity. Most TCR sequences were seen in very few donors, while some public TCRs were found in many individuals. Of the cluster scores, 94% were above 0 in a later analysis, which found that TCRs clustered in the first cohort also tended to co-occur in the 95 to 150 validation repertoires. A later analysis lacked HLA typing for the validation cohort, so it scored co-occurrence in that cohort across all 120 repertoires.

The receptor library was made with the immunoSEQ multiplex PCR assay. Turning to the authors' computational methods: A statistical classification framework was built to diagnose cytomegalovirus status from the catalog of TCR beta chain sequences. Not all clones reach the TCRdb copy of this immuneACCESS table, which keeps in-frame sequences only. Checked studies attribute under half of the gap to unresolved V genes and leave the rest unexplained. V, J and clone size are taken as reported in that table, and D and trimming were inferred from the DNA itself. The table for this sample lists 190,000 or so clones; 84% of them were counted only once. The leading ten clones occupy roughly 13% of the sample. The donors belonged to the validation cohort of around 110 subjects, which was separate from the roughly 700-subject first cohort. V and J are trimmed by 4 bases and 4 bases, and the gene matches miss 7 bases of the junction. The CDR3 starts with the cysteine, ends with the phenylalanine, and has 16 residues. Just the 48-base CDR3 DNA is kept, in frame starting at base 1. Sequences MNHNS (CDR1) and SASEGT (CDR2) are obtained from the germline V gene.

Details on this clone: Its antigen specificity is not known. Within one base of it there is no much larger clone, and no base qualities were kept.

This receptor was identified in a woman under 40 in good health and CMV-seropositive. What was sequenced was PBMCs. The sequence links TRBV6-1 to TRBJ2-2; 9 central bases correspond to TRBD2. The encoded CDR3 is CASSGFIAGVTGELFF. The base sequence is TGTGCCAGCAGTGGATTTATAGCGGGAGTCACCGGGGAGCTGTTTTTT.